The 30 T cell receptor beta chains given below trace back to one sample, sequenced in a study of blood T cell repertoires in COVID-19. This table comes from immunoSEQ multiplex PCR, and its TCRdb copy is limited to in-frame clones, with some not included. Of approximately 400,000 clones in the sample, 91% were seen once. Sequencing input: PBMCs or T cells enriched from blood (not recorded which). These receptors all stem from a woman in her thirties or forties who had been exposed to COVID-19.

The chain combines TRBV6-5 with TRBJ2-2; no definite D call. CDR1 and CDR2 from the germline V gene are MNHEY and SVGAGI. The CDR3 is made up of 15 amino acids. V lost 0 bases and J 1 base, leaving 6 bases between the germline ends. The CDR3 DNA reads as TGTGCCAGCAGTTACTCGGGCCTGAACACCGGGGAGCTGTTTTTT. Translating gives CASSYSGLNTGELFF.

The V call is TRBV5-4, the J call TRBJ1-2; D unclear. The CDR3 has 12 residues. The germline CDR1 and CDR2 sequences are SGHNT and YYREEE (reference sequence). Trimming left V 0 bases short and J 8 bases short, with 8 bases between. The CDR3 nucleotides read TGTGCCAGCAGCTTGGGGGCCGGAGGCTACACCTTC. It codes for CASSLGAGGYTF.

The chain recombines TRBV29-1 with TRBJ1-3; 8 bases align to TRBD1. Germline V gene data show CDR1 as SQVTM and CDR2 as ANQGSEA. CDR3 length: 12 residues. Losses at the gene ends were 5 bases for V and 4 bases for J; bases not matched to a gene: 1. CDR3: CSVWDRGNTIYF. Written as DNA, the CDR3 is TGCAGCGTTTGGGACAGGGGAAACACCATATATTTT.

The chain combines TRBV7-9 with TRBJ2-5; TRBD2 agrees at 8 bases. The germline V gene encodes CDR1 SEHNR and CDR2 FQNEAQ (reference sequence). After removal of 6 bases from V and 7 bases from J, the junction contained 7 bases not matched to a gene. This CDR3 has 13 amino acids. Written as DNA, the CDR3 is TGTGCCAGCAGTCGGGCGGCGGGAGGGACCCAGTACTTC. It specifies CASSRAAGGTQYF. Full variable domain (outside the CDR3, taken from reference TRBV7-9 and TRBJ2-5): DTGVSQNPRHKITKRGQNVTFRCDPISEHNRLYWYRQTLGQGPEFLTYFQNEAQLEKSRLLSDRFSAERPKGSFSTLEIQRTEQGDSAMYLCASSRAAGGTQYFGPGTRLLVL.

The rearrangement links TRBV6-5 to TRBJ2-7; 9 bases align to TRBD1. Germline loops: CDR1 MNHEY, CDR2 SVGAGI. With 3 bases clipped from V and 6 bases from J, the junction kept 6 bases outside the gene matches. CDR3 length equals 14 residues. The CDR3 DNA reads TGTGCCAGCAGTTATGGGACAGGGTATCGCGAGCAGTACTTC. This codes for CASSYGTGYREQYF.

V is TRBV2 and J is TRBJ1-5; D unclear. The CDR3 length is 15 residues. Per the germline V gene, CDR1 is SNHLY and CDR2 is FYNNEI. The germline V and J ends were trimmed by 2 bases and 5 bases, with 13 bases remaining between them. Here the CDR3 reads CASSEIGQVDQPQHF. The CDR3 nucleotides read TGTGCCAGCAGTGAAATTGGGCAGGTGGATCAGCCCCAGCATTTT.

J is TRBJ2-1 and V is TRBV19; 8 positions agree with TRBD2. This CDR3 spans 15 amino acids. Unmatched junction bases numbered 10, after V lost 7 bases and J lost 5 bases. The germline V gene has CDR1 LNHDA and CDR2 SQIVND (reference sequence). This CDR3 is CASTAGTRGHNEQFF. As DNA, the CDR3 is TGTGCCAGTACCGCCGGGACTAGGGGACACAATGAGCAGTTCTTC.

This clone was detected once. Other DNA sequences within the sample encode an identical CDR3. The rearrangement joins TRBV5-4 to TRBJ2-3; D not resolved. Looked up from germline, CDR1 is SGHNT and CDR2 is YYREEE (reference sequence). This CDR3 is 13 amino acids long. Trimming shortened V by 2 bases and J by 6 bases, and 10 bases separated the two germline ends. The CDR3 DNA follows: TGTGCCAGCAGCTTCCCCAACACGGATACGCAGTATTTT. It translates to CASSFPNTDTQYF.

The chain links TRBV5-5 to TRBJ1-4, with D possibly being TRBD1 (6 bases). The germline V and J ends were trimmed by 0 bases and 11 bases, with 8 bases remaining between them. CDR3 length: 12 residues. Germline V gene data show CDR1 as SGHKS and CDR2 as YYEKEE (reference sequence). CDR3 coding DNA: TGTGCCAGCAGCTTGGGAACAGGGAAACTGTTTTTT. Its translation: CASSLGTGKLFF.

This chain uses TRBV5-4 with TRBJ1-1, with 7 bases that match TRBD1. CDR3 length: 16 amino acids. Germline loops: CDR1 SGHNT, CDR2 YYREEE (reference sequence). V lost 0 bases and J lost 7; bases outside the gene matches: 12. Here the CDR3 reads CASSLVGRGLVGEAFF. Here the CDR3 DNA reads TGTGCCAGCAGCTTGGTTGGCAGGGGGTTAGTTGGTGAAGCTTTCTTT.

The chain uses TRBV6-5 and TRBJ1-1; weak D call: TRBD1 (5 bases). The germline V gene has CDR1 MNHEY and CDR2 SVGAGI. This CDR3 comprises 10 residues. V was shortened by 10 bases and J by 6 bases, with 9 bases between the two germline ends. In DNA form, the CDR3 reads TGTGCCACCGGGGGTCCTGAAGCTTTCTTT. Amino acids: CATGGPEAFF.

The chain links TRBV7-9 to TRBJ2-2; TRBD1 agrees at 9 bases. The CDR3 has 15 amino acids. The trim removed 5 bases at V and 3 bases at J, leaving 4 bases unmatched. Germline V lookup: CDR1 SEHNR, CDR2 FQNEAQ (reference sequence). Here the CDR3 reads CASSPRTGDTGELFF. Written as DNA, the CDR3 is TGTGCCAGCAGCCCTAGGACAGGGGACACCGGGGAGCTGTTTTTT.

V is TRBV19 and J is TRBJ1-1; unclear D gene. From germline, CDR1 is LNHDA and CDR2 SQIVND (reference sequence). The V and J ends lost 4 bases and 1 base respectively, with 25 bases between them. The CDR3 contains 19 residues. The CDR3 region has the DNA TGTGCCAGTAGTAGTGGAGTCCGATCAAGTAACAAAGGGAACACTGAAGCTTTCTTT. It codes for CASSSGVRSSNKGNTEAFF.

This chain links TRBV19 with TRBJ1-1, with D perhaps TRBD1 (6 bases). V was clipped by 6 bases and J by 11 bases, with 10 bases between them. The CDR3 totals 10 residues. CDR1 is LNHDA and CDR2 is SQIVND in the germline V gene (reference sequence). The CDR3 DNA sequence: TGTGCCAGTAGAGACAGGCGGGCTTTCTTT. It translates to CASRDRRAFF.

CDR3: CASSLSLNTGELFF. CDR3 nucleotide sequence: TGTGCCAGCAGCTTAAGTCTAAACACCGGGGAGCTGTTTTTT. The chain carries TRBV7-2 and TRBJ2-2, with unresolved D. V gave up 2 bases and J gave up 2 bases, with 6 bases separating them. This CDR3 has 14 residues. Germline CDR1 is SGHTA and CDR2 is FQGNSA.

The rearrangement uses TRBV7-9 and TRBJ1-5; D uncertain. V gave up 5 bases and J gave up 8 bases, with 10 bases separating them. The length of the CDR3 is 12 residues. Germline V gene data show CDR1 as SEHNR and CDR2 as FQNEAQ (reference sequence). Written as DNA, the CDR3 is TGTGCCAGCAGCCAGGTTGGTGAGCCCCAGCATTTT. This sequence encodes CASSQVGEPQHF.

The CDR3 protein is CASSAGQDTQYF. DNA of the CDR3: TGTGCCAGCAGTGCGGGACAAGATACGCAGTATTTT. The chain combines TRBV2 with TRBJ2-3, with a possible D match to TRBD1 (6 bases). Trimming took 4 bases from V and 5 from J, leaving 7 bases between them. The CDR3 loop spans 12 amino acids. CDR1 SNHLY and CDR2 FYNNEI come from the germline V gene. Full variable domain (outside the CDR3, taken from reference TRBV2 and TRBJ2-3): EPEVTQTPSHQVTQMGQEVILRCVPISNHLYFYWYRQILGQKVEFLVSFYNNEISEKSEIFDDQFSVERPDGSNFTLKIRSTKLEDSAMYFCASSAGQDTQYFGPGTRLTVL.

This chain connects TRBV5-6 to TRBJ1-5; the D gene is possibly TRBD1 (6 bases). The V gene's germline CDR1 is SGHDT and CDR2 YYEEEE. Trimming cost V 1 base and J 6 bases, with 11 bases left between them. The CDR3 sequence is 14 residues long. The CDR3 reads CASSLQGSGQPQHF. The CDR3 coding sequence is TGTGCCAGCAGCTTGCAGGGGTCAGGTCAGCCCCAGCATTTT.

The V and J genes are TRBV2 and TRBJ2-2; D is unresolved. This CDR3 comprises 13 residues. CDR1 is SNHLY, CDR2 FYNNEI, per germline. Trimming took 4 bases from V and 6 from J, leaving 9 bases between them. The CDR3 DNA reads TGTGCCAGCAGTGTATCTTCCCCCGGGGAGCTGTTTTTT. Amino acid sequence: CASSVSSPGELFF.

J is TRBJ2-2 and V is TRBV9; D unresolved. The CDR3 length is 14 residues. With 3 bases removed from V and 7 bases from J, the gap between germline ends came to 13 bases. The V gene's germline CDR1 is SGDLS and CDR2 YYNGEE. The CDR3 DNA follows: TGTGCCAGCAGCGCCCCAGACAACCACGGGGAGCTGTTTTTT. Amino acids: CASSAPDNHGELFF. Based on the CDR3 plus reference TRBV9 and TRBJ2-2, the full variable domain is DSGVTQTPKHLITATGQRVTLRCSPRSGDLSVYWYQQSLDQGLQFLIQYYNGEERAKGNILERFSAQQFPDLHSELNLSSLELGDSALYFCASSAPDNHGELFFGEGSRLTVL.

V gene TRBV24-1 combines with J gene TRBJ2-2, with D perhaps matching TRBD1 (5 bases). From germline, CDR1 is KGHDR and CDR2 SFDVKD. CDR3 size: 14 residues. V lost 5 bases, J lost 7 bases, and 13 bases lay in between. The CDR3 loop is CATSGPGRHGELFF. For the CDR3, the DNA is TGTGCCACCAGTGGGCCAGGGCGTCACGGGGAGCTGTTTTTT.

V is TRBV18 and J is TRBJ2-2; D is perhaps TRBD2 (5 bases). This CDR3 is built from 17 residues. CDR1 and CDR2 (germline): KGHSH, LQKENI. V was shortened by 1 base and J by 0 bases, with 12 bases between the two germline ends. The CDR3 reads CASSPLSGITNTGELFF. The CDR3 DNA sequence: TGTGCCAGCTCACCACTTTCGGGGATCACGAACACCGGGGAGCTGTTTTTT.

This chain's CDR3 is CAWSPKGAGWGNTEAFF. The CDR3 DNA reads TGTGCCTGGAGTCCAAAGGGGGCAGGTTGGGGTAACACTGAAGCTTTCTTT. The chain recombines TRBV30 with TRBJ1-1; 7 bases are shared with TRBD1. Germline V CDR1 and CDR2: GTSNPN, SVGIG (reference sequence). V trimming: 2 bases; J trimming: 2 bases; junction bases outside the gene matches: 14. This CDR3 contains 17 residues.

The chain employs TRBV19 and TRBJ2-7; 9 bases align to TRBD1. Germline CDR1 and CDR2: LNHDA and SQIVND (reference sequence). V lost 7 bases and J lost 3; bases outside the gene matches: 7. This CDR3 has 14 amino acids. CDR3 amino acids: CASKDPGQGYEQYF. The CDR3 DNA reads TGTGCCAGTAAAGATCCGGGACAGGGCTACGAGCAGTACTTC.

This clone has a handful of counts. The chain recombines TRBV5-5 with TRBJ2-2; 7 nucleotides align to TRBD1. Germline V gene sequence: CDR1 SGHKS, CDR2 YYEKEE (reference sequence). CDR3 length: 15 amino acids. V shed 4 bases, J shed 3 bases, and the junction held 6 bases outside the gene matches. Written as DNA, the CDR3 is TGTGCCAGCAGCCCGACCGGGACAGACACCGGGGAGCTGTTTTTT. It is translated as CASSPTGTDTGELFF.

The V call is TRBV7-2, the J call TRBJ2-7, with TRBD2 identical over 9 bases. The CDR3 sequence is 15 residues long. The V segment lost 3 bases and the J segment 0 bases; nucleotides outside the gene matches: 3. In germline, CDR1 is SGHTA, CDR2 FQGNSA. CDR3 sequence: CASSFSGSGSYEQYF. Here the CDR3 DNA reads TGTGCCAGCAGCTTTAGCGGGAGCGGCTCCTACGAGCAGTACTTC.

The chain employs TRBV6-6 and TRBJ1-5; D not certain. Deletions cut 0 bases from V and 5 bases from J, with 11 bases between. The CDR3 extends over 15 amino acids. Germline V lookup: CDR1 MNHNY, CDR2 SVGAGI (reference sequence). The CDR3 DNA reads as TGTGCCAGCAGTTACTCGATCTTGGGCGATCAGCCCCAGCATTTT. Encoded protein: CASSYSILGDQPQHF.

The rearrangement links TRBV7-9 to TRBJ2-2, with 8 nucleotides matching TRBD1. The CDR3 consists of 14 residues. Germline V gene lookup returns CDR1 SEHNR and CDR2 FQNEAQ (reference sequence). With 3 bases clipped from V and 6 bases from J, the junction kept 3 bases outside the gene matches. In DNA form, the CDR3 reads TGTGCCAGCAGCTTTTTACAGGGGGCCGGGGAGCTGTTTTTT. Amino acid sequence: CASSFLQGAGELFF.

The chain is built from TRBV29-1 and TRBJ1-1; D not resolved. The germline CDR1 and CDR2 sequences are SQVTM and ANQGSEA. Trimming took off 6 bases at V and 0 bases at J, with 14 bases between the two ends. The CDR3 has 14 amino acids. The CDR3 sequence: CSVAALGVNTEAFF. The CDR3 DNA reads TGCAGCGTGGCCGCGTTGGGAGTGAACACTGAAGCTTTCTTT.

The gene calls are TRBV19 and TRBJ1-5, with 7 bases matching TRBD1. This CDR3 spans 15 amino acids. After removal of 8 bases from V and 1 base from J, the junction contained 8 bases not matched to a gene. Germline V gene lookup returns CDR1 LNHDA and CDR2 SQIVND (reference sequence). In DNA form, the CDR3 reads TGTGCCAGTCGAACGACAGGGATAAGCAATCAGCCCCAGCATTTT. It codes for CASRTTGISNQPQHF.